The rows below give T cell receptor beta chains drawn from one sample of a study of cytomegalovirus exposure and HLA in healthy donors. TCRdb keeps only in-frame clones here, not all; method: immunoSEQ multiplex PCR. The table has approximately 150,000 clones, roughly 84% seen once; the top ten hold under 1.1%. The sample was PBMCs. The receptor source for this set is a man aged 25 to 40 in good health and CMV-seronegative. Each CDR3 is given with its conserved first and last residue. The D gene is left open where the match is weak. For some rows the clone size is stated as once, few or many, or as a class when expanded; others skip it.

J | V | size | D | DNA | CDR3
TRBJ2-3 | TRBV10-3 | . | TRBD2 | TGTGCCATCCACAGCGGGGGTGGCACAGATACGCAGTATTTT | CAIHSGGGTDTQYF
TRBJ2-7 | TRBV27 | . | TRBD2 | TGTGCCAGCAGATGGACTAGCTCCTACGAGCAGTACTTC | CASRWTSSYEQYF
TRBJ2-3 | TRBV2 | . | . | TGTGCCAGCAGAGATACTCGTACGCAGTATTTT | CASRDTRTQYF
TRBJ2-3 | TRBV6-4 | . | . | TGTGCCAGCAGTGTGACAGGTGGGGGGGTGACTAGCACAGATACGCAGTATTTT | CASSVTGGGVTSTDTQYF
TRBJ2-7 | TRBV6-5 | . | . | TGTGCCAGCAGTTACGCTCGGGAAGCTGCCTACGAGCAGTACTTC | CASSYAREAAYEQYF
TRBJ2-2 | TRBV25-1 | few | TRBD2 | TGTGCCAGCACCAAGCGGGAGGGCGTCACCGGGGAGCTGTTTTTT | CASTKREGVTGELFF
TRBJ2-1 | TRBV6-1 | . | . | TGTGCCAGCAGTGAATTGTCTACCGCCAATGAGCAGTTCTTC | CASSELSTANEQFF
TRBJ2-7 | TRBV27 | . | TRBD1 | TGTGCCAGCAGGAAGACAGGGGGTCACGAAAAGCAGTACTTC | CASRKTGGHEKQYF
TRBJ2-2 | TRBV10-2 | . | TRBD1 | TGCGCCAGCAGTGTACAGGGGTTCAACACCGGGGAGCTGTTTTTT | CASSVQGFNTGELFF
TRBJ2-1 | TRBV7-2 | . | . | TGTGCCAGCAGCTTAGTAAATGAGCAGTTCTTC | CASSLVNEQFF
TRBJ2-5 | TRBV25-1 | . | TRBD2 | TGTGCCAGCAGTGAATATGACCGAAATAAAGCGGGGGAGACCCAGTACTTC | CASSEYDRNKAGETQYF
TRBJ1-5 | TRBV15 | . | . | TGTGCCACCAGCAGAGAGGAGGTTCAGCCCCAGCATTTT | CATSREEVQPQHF
TRBJ1-5 | TRBV30 | . | TRBD1 | TGTGCCTGGAGCCCCCGGACAGGGCAAAGCAATCAGCCCCAGCATTTT | CAWSPRTGQSNQPQHF
TRBJ2-2 | TRBV5-1 | . | . | TGCGCCAGCAGCTTGGAACAGACACGCACCGGGGAGCTGTTTTTT | CASSLEQTRTGELFF
TRBJ2-7 | TRBV10-1 | . | . | TGCGCCAGCAGTGAGTCCCCGGGTACTAGTTTCCACGAGCAGTACTTC | CASSESPGTSFHEQYF
TRBJ1-1 | TRBV6-1 | few | . | TGTGCCAGCAGTGAAAGGGGAGGGACTGAAGCTTTCTTT | CASSERGGTEAFF
TRBJ2-1 | TRBV11-2 | . | TRBD2 | TGTGCCAGCAGCTTAGCCCGCGGGAGGGGGGATGAGCAGTTCTTC | CASSLARGRGDEQFF